Shown below are 9 T cell receptor beta chains from a single sample sequenced in a study of graft-versus-host responses after intestinal transplantation. Clones were sequenced by immunoSEQ multiplex PCR, and TCRdb holds only the in-frame ones, with some missing. In the table there are tens of thousands of clones, approximately 88% of which are singletons. These receptors are not linked to any known antigen. This specimen consisted of unstimulated CD4+ T cells sorted from spleen or lymph node cells, obtained before transplant. The source of these receptors is a human donor who was the organ donor for an intestinal transplant.

The J gene is TRBJ1-5, the V gene TRBV7-9, with D hard to call. CDR3 length equals 11 residues. Germline CDR1 is SEHNR and CDR2 is FQNEAQ (reference sequence). V lost 5 bases and J 5 bases, leaving 4 bases between the germline ends. The CDR3 is CASSPYQPQHF. The CDR3, as DNA: TGTGCCAGCAGCCCCTATCAGCCCCAGCATTTT.

V gene TRBV11-3 combines with J gene TRBJ1-5, with D possibly TRBD1 on 6 matching bases. The CDR3 runs 15 residues. Germline V gene sequence: CDR1 SGHNT, CDR2 YENEEA. V was cut by 7 bases and J by 0 bases, with 13 bases left in between. Here the CDR3 reads CASTQGYYSNQPQHF. In DNA form, the CDR3 reads TGTGCCAGCACACAGGGCTATTATAGCAATCAGCCCCAGCATTTT.

V and J are TRBV11-2 and TRBJ2-7; 7 bases match TRBD1. J gave up 0 bases and V 4 bases, and 9 bases lay outside the gene matches. This CDR3 region has 16 residues. The V gene's germline CDR1 is SGHAT and CDR2 FQNNGV. CDR3 region: CASSSGTASGSYEQYF. CDR3 sequence (DNA): TGTGCCAGCAGCTCAGGGACAGCGTCGGGCTCCTACGAGCAGTACTTC. The complete variable domain, with remaining parts taken from reference TRBV11-2 and TRBJ2-7, reads EAGVAQSPRYKIIEKRQSVAFWCNPISGHATLYWYQQILGQGPKLLIQFQNNGVVDDSQLPKDRFSAERLKGVDSTLKIQPAKLEDSAVYLCASSSGTASGSYEQYFGPGTRLTVT.

This chain joins TRBV29-1 and TRBJ2-5; D is possibly TRBD2 (7 bases). CDR1 and CDR2 from the germline V gene are SQVTM and ANQGSEA. This CDR3 has 12 amino acids. The germline V and J ends were trimmed by 4 bases and 5 bases, with 11 bases remaining between them. CDR3 region: CSVGEGGETQYF. DNA for the CDR3: TGCAGCGTTGGTGAGGGGGGGGAGACCCAGTACTTC.

This chain uses TRBV5-1 with TRBJ1-1, with no clear D. V shed 1 base and J shed 4 bases, with 14 bases lying between them. Germline V gene data show CDR1 as SGHRS and CDR2 as YFSETQ. The CDR3 covers 15 residues. The CDR3 DNA follows: TGCGCCAGCAGCTTGTTAGCCCCGGGGAGCACTGAAGCTTTCTTT. It encodes CASSLLAPGSTEAFF. Full variable domain (remainder filled in from reference TRBV5-1 and TRBJ1-1): KAGVTQTPRYLIKTRGQQVTLSCSPISGHRSVSWYQQTPGQGLQFLFEYFSETQRNKGNFPGRFSGRQFSNSRSEMNVSTLELGDSALYLCASSLLAPGSTEAFFGQGTRLTVV.

This clone is a singleton in its sample. The rearrangement links TRBV5-1 to TRBJ2-2, with 14 nucleotides matching TRBD2. Germline assignment: CDR1 SGHRS and CDR2 YFSETQ. The CDR3 is 17 residues long. V was clipped by 3 bases and J by 6 bases; unmatched bases: 7. CDR3 nucleotides: TGCGCCAGCAGCTCTCCGGGACTAGCGGGAGAAGCCGGGGAGCTGTTTTTT. Translating it yields CASSSPGLAGEAGELFF.

This clone was seen a single time. The rearrangement links TRBV5-4 to TRBJ2-2; TRBD1 matches 9 bases. The germline V gene encodes CDR1 SGHNT and CDR2 YYREEE (reference sequence). V trimming: 4 bases; J trimming: 1 base; junction bases outside the gene matches: 2. The CDR3 spans 15 residues. Written as DNA, the CDR3 is TGTGCCAGCAGCAGACAGGGGGTGAACACCGGGGAGCTGTTTTTT. Translation gives CASSRQGVNTGELFF.

V and J are TRBV5-1 and TRBJ2-5, with 9 positions matching TRBD1. CDR1 is SGHRS and CDR2 is YFSETQ in the germline V gene. The length of the CDR3 is 16 residues. V shed 4 bases, J shed 1 base, and the junction held 8 bases outside the gene matches. The CDR3, as DNA: TGCGCCAGCAGCGTTGGACAGGGGTTCTCCCAAGAGACCCAGTACTTC. Translated, it gives CASSVGQGFSQETQYF.

This chain links TRBV11-2 with TRBJ2-7, with 8 bases aligning to TRBD2. CDR3 size: 15 residues. V dropped 5 bases and J dropped 2; count of bases not matched to a gene: 8. The germline V gene has CDR1 SGHAT and CDR2 FQNNGV. The CDR3 sequence: CASSIRLALAYEQYF. In DNA form, the CDR3 reads TGTGCCAGCAGCATCCGACTAGCGTTAGCCTACGAGCAGTACTTC.